The 19 T cell receptor beta chains presented below share a single source sample, sequenced in a study of cytomegalovirus exposure and HLA in healthy donors. The PCR made use of 60 Vbeta and 13 Jbeta primers. Data came from immunoSEQ multiplex PCR; TCRdb stores just in-frame clones and leaves some out. The data hold 150,000 or so clones, with roughly 80% observed a single time. Sequences were obtained from PBMCs. These TCRs come from a man aged 18 to 30 in good health and CMV-seropositive.

This clone was counted once. The chain has TRBV27 and TRBJ2-1, with no clear D. Germline values: CDR1 MNHEY, CDR2 SMNVEV (reference sequence). This CDR3 comprises 15 residues. With 6 bases removed from V and 5 bases from J, the gap between germline ends came to 17 bases. The CDR3 reads CASSRDSLSNNEQFF. The CDR3 bases are TGTGCCAGCAGCCGAGACTCCCTGTCCAACAATGAGCAGTTCTTC.

The genes are TRBV28 and TRBJ2-7; D uncertain. The CDR3 runs 12 residues. The V and J ends lost 2 bases and 4 bases respectively, with 6 bases between them. Germline CDR1 and CDR2: MDHEN and SYDVKM. The CDR3 coding sequence is TGTGCCAGCAGTTTACTAGAATACGAGCAGTACTTC. It is translated as CASSLLEYEQYF.

The rearrangement uses TRBV11-1 and TRBJ2-5; possible D gene TRBD1, 8 bases. CDR1 is SGHAT and CDR2 is FQDESV in the germline V gene (reference sequence). Trimming took off 2 bases at V and 5 bases at J, with 21 bases between the two ends. The CDR3 has 17 residues. In DNA, the CDR3 is TGTGCCAGCAGCTTAAAACCCGGGACAGGACTAGGGGAGACCCAGTACTTC. Translation gives CASSLKPGTGLGETQYF.

The genes are TRBV7-8 and TRBJ2-7, with TRBD1 identical over 7 bases. With V trimmed by 4 bases and J by 5 bases, 14 bases remained unmatched. Germline V CDR1 and CDR2: SGHVS, FQNEAQ. The CDR3 spans 16 residues. The CDR3 DNA reads TGTGCCAGCAGCTCCAACCCACAGGGGCAGGTCCACGAGCAGTACTTC. This gives the protein CASSSNPQGQVHEQYF.

The DNA of the CDR3 is TGTGCCAGCAGTCCTTACGGGGTAGCGTTAGCCAAAAACATTCAGTACTTC. This gives the protein CASSPYGVALAKNIQYF. This chain links TRBV28 with TRBJ2-4; D may be TRBD2 (5 bases). Germline CDR1 MDHEN, CDR2 SYDVKM. The CDR3 extends over 17 amino acids. The V end lost 5 bases, the J end lost 0 bases, and 17 bases lay between the germline ends.

This clone was seen a few times. The chain employs TRBV5-1 and TRBJ1-3; TRBD1 is a possible D gene (6 bases). There are 15 residues in the CDR3. V was clipped by 0 bases and J by 3 bases, with 10 bases between them. Germline V gene lookup returns CDR1 SGHRS and CDR2 YFSETQ. CDR3 residues: CASSLADSFGNTIYF. CDR3 DNA: TGCGCCAGCAGCTTGGCGGACAGCTTTGGAAACACCATATATTTT.

The gene calls are TRBV4-1 and TRBJ2-7; TRBD1 agrees at 9 bases. The CDR3 totals 15 residues. V gave up 3 bases and J gave up 2 bases; unmatched junction bases: 5. CDR1 and CDR2 from the germline V gene are MGHRA and YSYEKL. Written as DNA, the CDR3 is TGCGCCAGCAGCCAGCCGGGACAGGGAACCTACGAGCAGTACTTC. This translates into CASSQPGQGTYEQYF.

The chain uses TRBV7-9 and TRBJ1-1; D is undetermined. V shed 2 bases and J shed 1 base, with 8 bases lying between them. This CDR3 is built from 14 residues. Germline V gives CDR1 SEHNR, CDR2 FQNEAQ (reference sequence). In DNA form, the CDR3 reads TGTGCCAGCAGCTTAACACCAGGGAACACTGAAGCTTTCTTT. This translates into CASSLTPGNTEAFF.

This rearrangement joins TRBV29-1 to TRBJ2-5; no reliable D call. The J call is doubtful: the DNA matches TRBJ2-7 better. Germline loops: CDR1 SQVTM, CDR2 ANQGSEA. This CDR3 contains 12 residues. As DNA, the CDR3 is TGCAGCGTTGCCTCCGGAGCCTACGAGCAGTACTTC. It yields the protein CSVASGAYEQYF.

This clone turned up a few times. The chain joins TRBV5-1 to TRBJ2-3; D remains unclear. Trimming stripped 4 bases from V and 4 bases from J, with 10 bases between. This CDR3 contains 13 residues. Germline lookup yields CDR1 SGHRS and CDR2 YFSETQ. CDR3 DNA sequence: TGCGCCAGCAGCGTTACGGCGGCAGATACGCAGTATTTT. Residues: CASSVTAADTQYF.

The J gene is TRBJ2-2, the V gene TRBV28; 9 nucleotides line up with TRBD1. The germline CDR1 and CDR2 sequences are MDHEN and SYDVKM. The J segment lost 0 bases and the V segment lost 5 bases, leaving 4 bases of the junction unmatched. This CDR3 is 16 amino acids long. CDR3 amino acids: CASSDRGTPNTGELFF. In DNA, the CDR3 is TGTGCCAGCAGTGACAGGGGGACACCGAACACCGGGGAGCTGTTTTTT.

V and J are TRBV5-1 and TRBJ2-1; 8 nucleotides agree with TRBD2. Germline CDR1 is SGHRS and CDR2 is YFSETQ. There are 17 residues in the CDR3. The V segment lost 1 base and the J segment 0 bases; nucleotides outside the gene matches: 6. The CDR3 DNA sequence: TGCGCCAGCAGCTTGTACGGTAGCGGGGTCTCCTACAATGAGCAGTTCTTC. Its translation is CASSLYGSGVSYNEQFF.

The chain has TRBV30 and TRBJ2-2; 12 bases align to TRBD2. From germline, CDR1 is GTSNPN and CDR2 SVGIG (reference sequence). V trimming: 2 bases; J trimming: 4 bases; junction bases outside the gene matches: 8. This CDR3 contains 17 residues. The CDR3 reads CAWSSLAGGQGTGELFF. The CDR3 DNA reads TGTGCCTGGAGTAGCCTAGCGGGAGGGCAGGGCACCGGGGAGCTGTTTTTT.

V and J are TRBV30 and TRBJ2-1; possibly TRBD2 for D (5 bases). Germline V gives CDR1 GTSNPN, CDR2 SVGIG (reference sequence). With 7 bases removed from V and 2 bases from J, the gap between germline ends came to 12 bases. The CDR3 totals 13 residues. CDR3: CAYNQRAYNEQFF. The CDR3 nucleotides read TGTGCCTATAATCAGAGGGCCTACAATGAGCAGTTCTTC.

This clone occurred a few times. The identical CDR3 is also encoded by other nucleotide sequences in the sample. This chain connects TRBV5-1 to TRBJ2-1; 12 bases align to TRBD2. CDR3 length equals 15 residues. Germline CDR1 and CDR2: SGHRS and YFSETQ. With V trimmed by 4 bases and J by 5 bases, 4 bases remained unmatched. The CDR3: CASSPRTSGDNEQFF. The CDR3, as DNA: TGCGCCAGCAGCCCCCGGACTAGCGGGGACAATGAGCAGTTCTTC.

The J gene is TRBJ1-2, the V gene TRBV6-5; D unclear. V lost 11 bases to trimming and J lost 4 bases, with 17 bases between them. Germline V gene data show CDR1 as MNHEY and CDR2 as SVGAGI. This CDR3 region has 13 residues. Written as DNA, the CDR3 is TGTGCCGCTTACGGGGAGTCGTTCTATGGCTACACCTTC. Translating gives CAAYGESFYGYTF.

The chain uses TRBV7-9 and TRBJ2-6, with TRBD1 identical over 7 bases. The CDR3 is 18 amino acids. From germline, CDR1 is SEHNR and CDR2 FQNEAQ (reference sequence). Trimming removed 5 bases from V and 1 base from J; junction bases left unmatched: 11. The CDR3 bases are TGTGCCAGCAGCATAACCCCCGGGACAGCATCTGGGGCCAACGTCCTGACTTTC. This translates into CASSITPGTASGANVLTF. The whole variable domain, remainder taken from reference TRBV7-9 and TRBJ2-6, is DTGVSQNPRHKITKRGQNVTFRCDPISEHNRLYWYRQTLGQGPEFLTYFQNEAQLEKSRLLSDRFSAERPKGSFSTLEIQRTEQGDSAMYLCASSITPGTASGANVLTFGAGSRLTVL.

The sample holds a few counts of this clone. CDR3: CASSIWSDTDTQYF. The CDR3 DNA reads TGTGCCAGTAGTATATGGTCAGACACAGATACGCAGTATTTT. V gene TRBV19 combines with J gene TRBJ2-3; no firm D call. This CDR3 comprises 14 residues. Between the trimmed V and J ends, which lost 2 bases and 2 bases, there was a span of 8 bases. Germline assignment: CDR1 LNHDA and CDR2 SQIVND (reference sequence).

This clone was picked up a small number of times. The chain links TRBV7-9 to TRBJ1-1; D is perhaps TRBD1 (6 bases). Germline CDR1 reads SEHNR; CDR2 reads FQNEAQ (reference sequence). The CDR3 is 15 amino acids. V was shortened by 1 base and J by 3 bases, with 12 bases between the two germline ends. DNA for the CDR3: TGTGCCAGCAGCTTAGAGCCAGGGGCTCACACTGAAGCTTTCTTT. It translates to CASSLEPGAHTEAFF.